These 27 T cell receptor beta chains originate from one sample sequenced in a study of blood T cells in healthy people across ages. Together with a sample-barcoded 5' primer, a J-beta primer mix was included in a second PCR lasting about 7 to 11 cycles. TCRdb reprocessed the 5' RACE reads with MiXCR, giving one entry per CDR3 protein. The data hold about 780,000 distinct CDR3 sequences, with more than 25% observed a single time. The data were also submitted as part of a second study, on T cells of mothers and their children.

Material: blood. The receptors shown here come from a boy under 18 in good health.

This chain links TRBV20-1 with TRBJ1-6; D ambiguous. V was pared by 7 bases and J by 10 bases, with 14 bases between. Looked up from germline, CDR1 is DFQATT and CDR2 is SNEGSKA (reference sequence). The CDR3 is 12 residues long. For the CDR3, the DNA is TGCAGTGTGAGGTCGGGCGACTCACCCCTCCACTTT. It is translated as CSVRSGDSPLHF.

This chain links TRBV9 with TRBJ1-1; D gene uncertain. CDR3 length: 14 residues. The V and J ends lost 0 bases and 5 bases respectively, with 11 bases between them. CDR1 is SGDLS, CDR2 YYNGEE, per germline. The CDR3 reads CASSVVRENTEAFF. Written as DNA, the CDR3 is TGTGCCAGCAGCGTAGTAAGAGAGAATACTGAAGCTTTCTTT.

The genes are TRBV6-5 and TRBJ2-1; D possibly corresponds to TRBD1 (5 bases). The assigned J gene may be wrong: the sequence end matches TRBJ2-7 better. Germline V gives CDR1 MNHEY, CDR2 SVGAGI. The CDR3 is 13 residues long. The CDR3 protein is CASRGHGAYEQYF. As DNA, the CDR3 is TGTGCCAGCAGAGGACATGGCGCCTACGAGCAGTACTTC.

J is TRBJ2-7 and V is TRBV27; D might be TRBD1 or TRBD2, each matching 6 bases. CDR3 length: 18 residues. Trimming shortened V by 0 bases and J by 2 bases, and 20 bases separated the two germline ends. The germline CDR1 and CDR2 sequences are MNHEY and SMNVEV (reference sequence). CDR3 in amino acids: CASSLSLWGAGRAYEQYF. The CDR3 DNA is TGTGCCAGCAGTTTATCGTTATGGGGGGCGGGCAGGGCCTACGAGCAGTACTTC.

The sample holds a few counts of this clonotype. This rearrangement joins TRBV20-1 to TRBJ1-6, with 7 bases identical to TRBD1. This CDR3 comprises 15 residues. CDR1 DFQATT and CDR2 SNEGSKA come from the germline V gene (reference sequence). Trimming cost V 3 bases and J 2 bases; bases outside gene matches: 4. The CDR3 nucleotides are TGCAGTGCTAGGAGGCAGGGGGCCTATAATTCACCCCTCCACTTT. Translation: CSARRQGAYNSPLHF.

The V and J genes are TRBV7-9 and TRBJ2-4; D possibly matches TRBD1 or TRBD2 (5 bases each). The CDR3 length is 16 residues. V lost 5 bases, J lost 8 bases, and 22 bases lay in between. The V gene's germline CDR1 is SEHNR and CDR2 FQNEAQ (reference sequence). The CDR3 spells CASSLTQGAKVYIQYF. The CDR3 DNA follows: TGTGCCAGCAGCCTAACCCAGGGAGCCAAAGTATACATTCAGTACTTC.

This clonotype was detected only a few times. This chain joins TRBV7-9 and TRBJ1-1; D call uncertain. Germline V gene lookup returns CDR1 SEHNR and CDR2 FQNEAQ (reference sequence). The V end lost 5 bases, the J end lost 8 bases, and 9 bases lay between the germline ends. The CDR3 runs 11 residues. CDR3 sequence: CASSPTQEAFF. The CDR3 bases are TGTGCCAGCAGCCCGACTCAAGAAGCTTTCTTT.

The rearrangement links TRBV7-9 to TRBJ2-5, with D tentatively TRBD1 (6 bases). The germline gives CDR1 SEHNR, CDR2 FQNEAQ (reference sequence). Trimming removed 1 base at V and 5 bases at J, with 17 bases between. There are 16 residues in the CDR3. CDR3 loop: CASSLVGTSPGETQYF. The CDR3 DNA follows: TGTGCCAGCAGCTTAGTTGGGACATCCCCCGGGGAGACCCAGTACTTC.

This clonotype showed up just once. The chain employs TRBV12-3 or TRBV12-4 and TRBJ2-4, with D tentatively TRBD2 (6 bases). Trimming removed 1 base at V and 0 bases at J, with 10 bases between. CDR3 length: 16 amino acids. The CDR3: CASSLGGGTAKNIQYF. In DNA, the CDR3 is TGTGCCAGCAGTTTAGGGGGCGGGACAGCCAAAAACATTCAGTACTTC.

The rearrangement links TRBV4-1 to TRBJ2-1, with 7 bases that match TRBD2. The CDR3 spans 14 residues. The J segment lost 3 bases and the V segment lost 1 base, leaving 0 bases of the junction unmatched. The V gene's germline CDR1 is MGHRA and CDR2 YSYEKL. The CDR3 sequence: CASSQGTSYNEQFF. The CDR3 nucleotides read TGCGCCAGCAGCCAAGGGACTAGCTACAATGAGCAGTTCTTC.

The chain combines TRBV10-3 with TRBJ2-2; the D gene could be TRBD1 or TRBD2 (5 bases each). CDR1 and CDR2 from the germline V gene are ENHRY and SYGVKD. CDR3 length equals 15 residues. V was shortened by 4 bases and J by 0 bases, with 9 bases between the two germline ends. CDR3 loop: CAISGGATNTGELFF. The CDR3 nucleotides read TGTGCCATCAGTGGAGGGGCCACGAACACCGGGGAGCTGTTTTTT.

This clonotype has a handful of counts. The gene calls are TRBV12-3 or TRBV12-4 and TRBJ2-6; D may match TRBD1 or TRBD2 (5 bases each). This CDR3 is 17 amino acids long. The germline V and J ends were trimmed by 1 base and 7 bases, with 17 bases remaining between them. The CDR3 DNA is TGTGCCAGCAGTTTAGGAGGGGCCCAAGGGCCAGCCAACGTCCTGACTTTC. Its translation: CASSLGGAQGPANVLTF.

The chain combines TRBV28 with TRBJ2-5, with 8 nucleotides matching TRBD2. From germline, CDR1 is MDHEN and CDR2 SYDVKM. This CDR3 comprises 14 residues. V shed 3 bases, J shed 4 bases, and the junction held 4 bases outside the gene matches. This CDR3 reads CASSLLRGAETQYF. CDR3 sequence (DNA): TGTGCCAGCAGTTTGTTGCGGGGGGCAGAGACCCAGTACTTC.

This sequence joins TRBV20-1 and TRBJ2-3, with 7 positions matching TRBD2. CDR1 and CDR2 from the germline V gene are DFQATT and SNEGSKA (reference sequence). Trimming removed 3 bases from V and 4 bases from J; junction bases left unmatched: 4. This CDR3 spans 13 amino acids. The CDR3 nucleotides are TGCAGTGCTAGTGTTCGGGGGGCAGATACGCAGTATTTT. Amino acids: CSASVRGADTQYF.

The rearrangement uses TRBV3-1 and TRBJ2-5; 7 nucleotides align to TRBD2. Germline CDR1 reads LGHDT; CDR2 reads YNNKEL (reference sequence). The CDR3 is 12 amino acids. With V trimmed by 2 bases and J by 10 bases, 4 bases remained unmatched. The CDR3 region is CASSQPAGSQYF. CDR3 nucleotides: TGTGCCAGCAGCCAACCAGCGGGGAGCCAGTACTTC.

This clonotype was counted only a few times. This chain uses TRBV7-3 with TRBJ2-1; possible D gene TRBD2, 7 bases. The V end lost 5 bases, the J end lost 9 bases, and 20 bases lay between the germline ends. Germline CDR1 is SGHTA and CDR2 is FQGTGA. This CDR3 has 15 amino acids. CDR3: CASSPEEGRGGEQFF. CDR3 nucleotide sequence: TGTGCCAGCAGCCCCGAGGAAGGGAGGGGGGGTGAGCAGTTCTTC.

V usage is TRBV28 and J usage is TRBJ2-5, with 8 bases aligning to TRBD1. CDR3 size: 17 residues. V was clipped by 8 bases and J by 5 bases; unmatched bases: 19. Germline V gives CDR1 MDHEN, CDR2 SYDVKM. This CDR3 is CASQDGYPPGGVETQYF. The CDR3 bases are TGTGCCAGCCAAGACGGGTACCCCCCAGGGGGCGTGGAGACCCAGTACTTC.

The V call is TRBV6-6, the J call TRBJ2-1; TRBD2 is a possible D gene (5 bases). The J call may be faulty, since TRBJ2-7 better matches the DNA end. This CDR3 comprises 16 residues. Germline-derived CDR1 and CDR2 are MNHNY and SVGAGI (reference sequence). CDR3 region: CASSYSRAEEVYEQYF. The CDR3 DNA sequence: TGTGCCAGCAGTTACTCGAGGGCAGAGGAGGTTTACGAGCAGTACTTC.

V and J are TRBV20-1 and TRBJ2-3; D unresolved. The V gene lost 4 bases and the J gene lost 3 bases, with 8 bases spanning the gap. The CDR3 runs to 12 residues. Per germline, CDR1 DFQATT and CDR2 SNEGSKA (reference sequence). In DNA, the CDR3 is TGCAGTGCTACTACCGGGACAGATACGCAGTATTTT. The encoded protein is CSATTGTDTQYF.

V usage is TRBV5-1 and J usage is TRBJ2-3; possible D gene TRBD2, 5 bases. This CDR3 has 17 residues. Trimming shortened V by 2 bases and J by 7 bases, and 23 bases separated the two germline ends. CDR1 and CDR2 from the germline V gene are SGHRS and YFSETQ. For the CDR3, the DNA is TGCGCCAGCAGCTTTGATAAACTAGTCCGGGAATCCCATACGCAGTATTTT. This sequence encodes CASSFDKLVRESHTQYF.

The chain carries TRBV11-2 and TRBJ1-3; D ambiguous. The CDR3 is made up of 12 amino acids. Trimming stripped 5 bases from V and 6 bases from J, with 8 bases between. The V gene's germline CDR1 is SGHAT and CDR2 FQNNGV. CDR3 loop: CASSGVPNTIYF. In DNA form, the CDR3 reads TGTGCCAGCAGCGGGGTACCAAACACCATATATTTT.

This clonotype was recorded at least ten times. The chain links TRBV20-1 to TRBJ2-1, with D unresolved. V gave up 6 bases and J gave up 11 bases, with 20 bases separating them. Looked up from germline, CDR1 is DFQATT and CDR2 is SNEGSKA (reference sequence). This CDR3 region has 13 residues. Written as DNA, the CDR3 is TGCAGTGCCGAACAGTTCCGTGGGAAGAAGCAGTTCTTC. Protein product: CSAEQFRGKKQFF.

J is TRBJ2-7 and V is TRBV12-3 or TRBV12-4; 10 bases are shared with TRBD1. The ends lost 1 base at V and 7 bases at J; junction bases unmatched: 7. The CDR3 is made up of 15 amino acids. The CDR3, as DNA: TGTGCCAGCAGTTTAGGGACAGGGGGAGTAGGGGAGCAGTACTTC. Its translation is CASSLGTGGVGEQYF.

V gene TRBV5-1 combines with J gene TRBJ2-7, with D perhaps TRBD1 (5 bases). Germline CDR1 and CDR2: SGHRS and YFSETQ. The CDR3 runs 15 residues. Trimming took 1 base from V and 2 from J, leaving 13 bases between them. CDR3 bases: TGCGCCAGCAGCTTGAGGGGCTCCTCTCCCTACGAGCAGTACTTC. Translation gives CASSLRGSSPYEQYF.

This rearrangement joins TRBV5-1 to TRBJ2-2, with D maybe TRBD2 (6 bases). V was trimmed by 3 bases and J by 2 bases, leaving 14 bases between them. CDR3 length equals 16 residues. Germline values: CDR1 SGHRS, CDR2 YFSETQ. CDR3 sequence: CASSSYGTPNTGELFF. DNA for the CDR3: TGCGCCAGCAGCTCGTACGGGACTCCTAACACCGGGGAGCTGTTTTTT.

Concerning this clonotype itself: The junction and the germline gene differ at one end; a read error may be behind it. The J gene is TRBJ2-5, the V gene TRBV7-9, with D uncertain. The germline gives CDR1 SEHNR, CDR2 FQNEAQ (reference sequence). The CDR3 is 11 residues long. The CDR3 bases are TGTGCCAGCGGCTTGGGTACAGAACTACACTTC. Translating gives CASGLGTELHF.

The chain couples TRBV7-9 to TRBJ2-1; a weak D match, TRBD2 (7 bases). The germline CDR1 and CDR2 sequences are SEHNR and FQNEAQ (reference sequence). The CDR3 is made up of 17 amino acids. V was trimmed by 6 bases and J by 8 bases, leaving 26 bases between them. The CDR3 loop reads CASSFRTGGGLGDEQFF. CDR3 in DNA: TGTGCCAGCAGTTTTAGGACCGGCGGGGGCCTGGGAGATGAGCAGTTCTTC.